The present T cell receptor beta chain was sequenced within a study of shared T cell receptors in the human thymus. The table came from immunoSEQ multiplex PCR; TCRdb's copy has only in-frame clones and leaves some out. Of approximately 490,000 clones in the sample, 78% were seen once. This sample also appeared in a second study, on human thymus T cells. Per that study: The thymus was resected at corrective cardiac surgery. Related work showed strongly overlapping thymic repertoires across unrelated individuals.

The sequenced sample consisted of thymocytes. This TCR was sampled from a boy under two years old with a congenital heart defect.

The CDR3 here is CASSLGEGPVETQYF. CDR3 DNA: TGTGCCAGCAGCTTGGGGGAGGGCCCGGTAGAGACCCAGTACTTC. This chain links TRBV5-8 with TRBJ2-5, with 7 bases that match TRBD2. Looked up from germline, CDR1 is SGHTS and CDR2 is YDEGEE. V lost 0 bases to trimming and J lost 4 bases; unmatched junction nucleotides: 6. The CDR3 runs 15 residues.